These 20 T cell receptor beta chains share one sample of origin, sequenced in a study of control samples from healthy donors and cancer patients (dated by TCRdb to the early 2020s). Library prep was done by the immunoSEQ multiplex PCR assay. TCRdb re-hosts the immuneACCESS table, in-frame sequences only. Its copies lack some clones; in the studies checked, an unresolved V gene accounts for under half of them, and the cause for the rest is not known. This sample lists 24,000 or so clones; approximately 85% were detected once. The leading ten clones occupy 38% of the sample. Sequencing was performed on PBMCs. Source of these receptors: a man in his sixties with head and neck cancer.

This chain connects TRBV3-1 (or the pseudogene TRBV3-2) to TRBJ1-4; 7 bases match TRBD1. Per the germline V gene, CDR1 is LGHDT and CDR2 is YNNKEL (reference sequence). Trimming removed 4 bases from V and 4 bases from J; junction bases left unmatched: 6. The CDR3 has 15 residues. The CDR3 protein is CASSRTGQLNEKLFF. CDR3 DNA sequence: TGTGCCAGCAGCCGGACGGGACAGCTTAATGAAAAACTGTTTTTT.

V is TRBV19 and J is TRBJ1-6; D unclear. Germline assignment: CDR1 LNHDA and CDR2 SQIVND (reference sequence). Trimming took off 5 bases at V and 10 bases at J, with 12 bases between the two ends. The length of the CDR3 is 13 residues. The CDR3, as DNA: TGTGCCAGTAGTCCCGGGTTCGACTCACCCCTCCACTTT. Its translation: CASSPGFDSPLHF.

The genes are TRBV30 and TRBJ1-5; 7 nucleotides line up with TRBD1. The germline V gene encodes CDR1 GTSNPN and CDR2 SVGIG (reference sequence). With V trimmed by 3 bases and J by 7 bases, 6 bases remained unmatched. The CDR3 consists of 13 residues. This chain's CDR3 is CAWSNRGTQPQHF. The CDR3 coding sequence is TGTGCCTGGAGCAACAGGGGTACCCAGCCCCAGCATTTT.

The gene calls are TRBV7-9 and TRBJ2-5; TRBD1 might be the D (6 bases). The V gene's germline CDR1 is SEHNR and CDR2 FQNEAQ (reference sequence). The CDR3 loop spans 19 amino acids. Trimming took 2 bases from V and 0 from J, leaving 22 bases between them. The CDR3 DNA sequence: TGTGCCAGCAGCTTATTGTCGGGCGACAGGCGAATTTACCAAGAGACCCAGTACTTC. Translated: CASSLLSGDRRIYQETQYF. Together with reference TRBV7-9 and TRBJ2-5, the CDR3 gives the full variable domain: DTGVSQNPRHKITKRGQNVTFRCDPISEHNRLYWYRQTLGQGPEFLTYFQNEAQLEKSRLLSDRFSAERPKGSFSTLEIQRTEQGDSAMYLCASSLLSGDRRIYQETQYFGPGTRLLVL.

This clone was counted only a few times. The rearrangement uses TRBV27 and TRBJ2-7, with D unclear. V was clipped by 2 bases and J by 3 bases, with 8 bases between them. Germline CDR1 MNHEY, CDR2 SMNVEV (reference sequence). The CDR3 totals 13 residues. The CDR3 loop is CASSLNRDYEQYV. CDR3 bases: TGTGCCAGCAGTTTAAACAGAGACTACGAGCAGTACGTC.

This sequence joins TRBV6-5 and TRBJ2-7; TRBD2 is a possible D gene (5 bases). The V gene's germline CDR1 is MNHEY and CDR2 SVGAGI. The CDR3 is made up of 13 amino acids. Trimming removed 6 bases from V and 2 bases from J, with 11 bases in between. The CDR3 DNA is TGTGCCAGCAGCTTCTGGGAGACCTACGAGCAGTACTTC. Protein sequence: CASSFWETYEQYF.

The chain employs TRBV6-5 and TRBJ1-5; no clear D. V shed 2 bases and J shed 2 bases, with 4 bases lying between them. CDR3 size: 13 residues. Germline CDR1 reads MNHEY; CDR2 reads SVGAGI. In DNA form, the CDR3 reads TGTGCCAGCAGTTACGGGGGCAATCAGCCCCAGCATTTT. It translates to CASSYGGNQPQHF.

The rearrangement joins TRBV7-8 to TRBJ2-1; 9 bases are a match to TRBD1. The germline CDR1 and CDR2 sequences are SGHVS and FQNEAQ. The trim removed 1 base at V and 7 bases at J, leaving 8 bases unmatched. The CDR3 totals 16 residues. CDR3 coding DNA: TGTGCCAGCAGCTTAGTTTGGGACAGGGCTGAAAATGAGCAGTTCTTC. Its translation: CASSLVWDRAENEQFF.

The J gene is TRBJ1-2, the V gene TRBV19; D remains ambiguous. Deletions cut 7 bases from V and 4 bases from J, with 16 bases between. Germline CDR1 and CDR2: LNHDA and SQIVND (reference sequence). The CDR3 spans 14 residues. DNA of the CDR3: TGTGCCAGTACGAAAACTACAGCTACCTATGGCTACACCTTC. Its protein is CASTKTTATYGYTF.

This chain links TRBV5-4 with TRBJ1-2; 10 bases map to TRBD1. V shed 3 bases and J 7 bases; nucleotides not matched to a gene: 6. Germline V gene sequence: CDR1 SGHNT, CDR2 YYREEE (reference sequence). The CDR3 consists of 14 residues. The CDR3 is CASSSGQGDTGYTF. The CDR3 DNA reads as TGTGCCAGCAGCTCCGGACAGGGGGATACTGGCTACACCTTC.

This clone showed up just a few times. The chain combines TRBV18 with TRBJ1-6, with TRBD1 identical over 7 bases. This CDR3 is 13 amino acids long. Germline V CDR1 and CDR2: KGHSH, LQKENI. The J segment lost 8 bases and the V segment lost 3 bases, leaving 1 base of the junction unmatched. CDR3 in amino acids: CASSPDRDSPLHF. The DNA of the CDR3 is TGTGCCAGCTCACCTGACAGGGATTCACCCCTCCACTTT.

V usage is TRBV5-1 and J usage is TRBJ2-7, with 14 positions matching TRBD2. CDR3 size: 16 residues. From germline, CDR1 is SGHRS and CDR2 YFSETQ. Unmatched junction bases numbered 5, after V lost 4 bases and J lost 2 bases. CDR3 loop: CASSRLAGGPAYEQYF. CDR3 in DNA: TGCGCCAGCAGCCGACTAGCGGGAGGGCCGGCCTACGAGCAGTACTTC.

This chain joins TRBV12-3 or TRBV12-4 and TRBJ1-1, with 7 positions matching TRBD1. The CDR3 contains 12 residues. V lost 5 bases and J lost 7; bases outside the gene matches: 4. The CDR3 loop reads CASSRRGLEAFF. In DNA form, the CDR3 reads TGTGCCAGCAGTCGTAGGGGGCTTGAAGCTTTCTTT.

V usage is TRBV5-6 and J usage is TRBJ2-5; a possible D gene is TRBD2 (6 bases). Germline CDR1 SGHDT, CDR2 YYEEEE. The CDR3 length is 14 residues. Trimming left V 7 bases short and J 1 base short, with 14 bases between. In DNA form, the CDR3 reads TGTGCCAGCTGGGAAGGAGGGGTCCAAGAGACCCAGTACTTC. Its translation is CASWEGGVQETQYF.

The genes are TRBV7-6 and TRBJ2-3; no clear D. This CDR3 spans 12 amino acids. The V gene lost 5 bases and the J gene lost 2 bases, with 5 bases spanning the gap. Germline V gene data show CDR1 as SGHVS and CDR2 as FNYEAQ. Written as DNA, the CDR3 is TGTGCCAGCAGCCCGAACACAGATACGCAGTATTTT. Encoded protein: CASSPNTDTQYF.

The chain is built from TRBV27 and TRBJ1-4; 7 nucleotides agree with TRBD1. Germline-derived CDR1 and CDR2 are MNHEY and SMNVEV (reference sequence). Trimming took 6 bases from V and 12 from J; bases not matched to a gene: 13. CDR3 size: 14 residues. The CDR3 region is CASRKQGSPRELFF. Written as DNA, the CDR3 is TGTGCCAGCAGAAAACAGGGGTCGCCTAGGGAACTGTTTTTT.

The chain uses TRBV30 and TRBJ1-1; D might be TRBD1 (6 bases). Germline V CDR1 and CDR2: GTSNPN, SVGIG (reference sequence). The CDR3 is 13 residues long. With 0 bases removed from V and 4 bases from J, the gap between germline ends came to 9 bases. The DNA for the CDR3 is TGTGCCTGGAGTGTAATGGGGGCCACTGAAGCTTTCTTT. This codes for CAWSVMGATEAFF.

The rearrangement uses TRBV30 and TRBJ2-3, with 13 nucleotides matching TRBD2. Trimming at V came to 2 bases and at J to 6 bases, leaving 5 bases not matched to a gene. The germline CDR1 and CDR2 sequences are GTSNPN and SVGIG (reference sequence). CDR3 size: 15 residues. In nucleotides, the CDR3 is TGTGCCTGGAGTAGGGGACTAGCGGGGCAGGATACGCAGTATTTT. Translation gives CAWSRGLAGQDTQYF.

The chain joins TRBV2 to TRBJ2-1, with D unclear. The V gene lost 10 bases and the J gene lost 4 bases, with 8 bases spanning the gap. The CDR3 totals 11 residues. Germline CDR1 and CDR2: SNHLY and FYNNEI. The CDR3, as DNA: TGTGCCACCGGTCTTTACAATGAGCAGTTCTTC. Protein product: CATGLYNEQFF.

The genes are TRBV20-1 and TRBJ2-1; 7 nucleotides align to TRBD1. This CDR3 has 11 amino acids. J gave up 6 bases and V 8 bases, and 4 bases lay outside the gene matches. Germline V lookup: CDR1 DFQATT, CDR2 SNEGSKA (reference sequence). In nucleotides, the CDR3 is TGCAGTCCAAGACAGGGCAATGAGCAGTTCTTC. Protein sequence: CSPRQGNEQFF.